One sample yielded the 8 T cell receptor beta chains listed below, sequenced in a study of blood T cells in healthy people across ages. A second PCR of about 7 to 12 cycles used a sample-barcoded 5' primer and a J-beta primer mix. One entry per CDR3 protein results from TCRdb running MiXCR on the 5' RACE reads. The sample carries around 900,000 distinct CDR3 sequences, about 30% recorded once. The sample was blood. The source of these receptors is a woman aged 80 or older in good health.

The J gene is TRBJ2-1, the V gene TRBV6-2 or TRBV6-3; D gene ambiguous. This CDR3 comprises 11 residues. Germline lookup yields CDR1 MNHEY and CDR2 SVGEGT. V dropped 6 bases and J dropped 9 bases, with 9 bases sitting between them. The CDR3 is CASRGIAEQFF. The DNA for the CDR3 is TGTGCCAGCAGGGGGATAGCTGAGCAGTTCTTC.

The V gene is TRBV2, the J gene TRBJ1-6; TRBD1 might be the D (6 bases). The V gene lost 8 bases and the J gene lost 5 bases, with 13 bases spanning the gap. Germline V gene data show CDR1 as SNHLY and CDR2 as FYNNEI. The CDR3 covers 14 residues. The CDR3 DNA follows: TGTGCCAGCGAATCACAGGGAAATAATTCACCCCTCCACTTT. This translates into CASESQGNNSPLHF. The full variable domain, with the rest looked up from reference TRBV2 and TRBJ1-6, is EPEVTQTPSHQVTQMGQEVILRCVPISNHLYFYWYRQILGQKVEFLVSFYNNEISEKSEIFDDQFSVERPDGSNFTLKIRSTKLEDSAMYFCASESQGNNSPLHFGNGTRLTVT.

Ten or more counts support this clonotype. The V and J genes are TRBV20-1 and TRBJ1-5; D ambiguous. The CDR3 is 14 amino acids. Germline V gene data show CDR1 as DFQATT and CDR2 as SNEGSKA (reference sequence). V lost 3 bases to trimming and J lost 0 bases, with 9 bases between them. The CDR3 DNA sequence: TGCAGTGCTAGTCACAGTTATAGCAATCAGCCCCAGCATTTT. Its translation is CSASHSYSNQPQHF.

The chain employs TRBV12-3 or TRBV12-4 and TRBJ2-3; D might be TRBD2 (5 bases). The CDR3 is 15 residues long. Deletions cut 6 bases from V and 2 bases from J, with 15 bases between. CDR3 loop: CASRLGGPYTDTQYF. The CDR3 DNA reads TGTGCCAGCAGACTCGGAGGCCCTTACACAGATACGCAGTATTTT.

This clonotype appeared many times. The chain uses TRBV12-3 or TRBV12-4 and TRBJ1-2; D is possibly TRBD1 (6 bases). V was trimmed by 6 bases and J by 8 bases, leaving 16 bases between them. The CDR3 consists of 13 residues. The CDR3 loop is CASRADRREGYTF. CDR3 nucleotide sequence: TGTGCCAGCAGGGCGGACAGACGGGAAGGCTACACCTTC.

The chain recombines TRBV7-2 with TRBJ2-1, with 9 bases aligning to TRBD2. The trim removed 3 bases at V and 10 bases at J, leaving 16 bases unmatched. From germline, CDR1 is SGHTA and CDR2 FQGNSA. The CDR3 loop spans 17 amino acids. The DNA of the CDR3 is TGTGCCAGCAGCTTGGCGTCCCGGCGGGGGGGTTACTACGAGCAGTTCTTC. Protein product: CASSLASRRGGYYEQFF. Filled out from reference TRBV7-2 and TRBJ2-1, the complete variable domain reads GAGVSQSPSNKVTEKGKDVELRCDPISGHTALYWYRQSLGQGLEFLIYFQGNSAPDKSGLPSDRFSAERTGGSVSTLTIQRTQQEDSAVYLCASSLASRRGGYYEQFFGPGTRLTVL.

About this clonotype: The DNA is left out, because the CDR3 cannot be placed on it with certainty; the CDR3 is given as TCRdb lists it. The chain carries TRBV21-1 and TRBJ1-2. TRBV21-1 is a listed pseudogene. The CDR3 comprises 15 residues, both ends counted. CDR3 residues: CASSKFEGPSYGCTF.

In its sample, this clonotype was seen a few times. J is TRBJ2-1 and V is TRBV5-6; D tentatively reads TRBD1 or TRBD2 (6 bases each). The germline V gene encodes CDR1 SGHDT and CDR2 YYEEEE. With 4 bases removed from V and 0 bases from J, the gap between germline ends came to 14 bases. The CDR3 contains 16 residues. The CDR3 sequence is CASSGGRGSSYNEQFF. In nucleotides, the CDR3 is TGTGCCAGCAGCGGGGGGCGGGGCAGCTCCTACAATGAGCAGTTCTTC.